This entry concerns a single T cell receptor beta chain. The antigen is unknown. CDR1 and CDR2 from the germline V gene are SGHTA and FQGTGA. The V gene lost 0 bases and the J gene lost 5 bases, with 6 bases spanning the gap. The CDR3 has 13 residues. The data stem from a study of T cell responses to AZD1222 COVID-19 vaccine. General study points: The CD4 TCRs associated with vaccination extended across spike and predominated at 160-218 and 743-854.

Using immunoSEQ multiplex PCR, the repertoire was profiled, and TCRdb retains in-frame clones only, with some absent. The table includes 95,000 to 100,000 clones, over 75% detected once. Material: peripheral blood, obtained on day 0 of AZD1222 vaccination. This chain joins TRBV7-3 and TRBJ2-3; weak D call: TRBD2 (5 bases). This TCR came from an adult in good health. CDR3 coding DNA: TGTGCCAGCAGCTTAACGAGGGAAGATACGCAGTATTTT. Its protein is CASSLTREDTQYF.